This T cell receptor (beta chain) was found in a study of tissue T cells after allogeneic stem cell transplantation. General study points: Within patients, tissue anatomy strongly shaped TCR repertoire composition.

Profiled with immunoSEQ multiplex PCR; TCRdb holds only in-frame clones, not every one. This sample has several thousand clones; approximately 41% occur once, and the top ten carry 24%. Details on this clone: Its antigen is unknown. The gene names here belong to mouse. The read ends 1 residue before the CDR3 terminus; that terminus is restored from the germline J gene.

The CDR3 runs 14 residues. Germline V CDR1 and CDR2: SGHSA, FRNQAP. The V and J ends lost 0 bases and 2 bases respectively, with 4 bases between them. As for time point: mouse harvest day 14 after allogeneic transplant. The graft held 10^6 splenic CD5+ T cells and 10^7 T-cell-depleted bone marrow cells. This clonotype was obtained from a female BALB/c mouse given C57BL/6 T cells with graft-versus-host disease after an allogeneic hematopoietic cell transplant. Input material: gut tissue. This chain joins TRBV16 and TRBJ2-2; no clear D. CDR3 protein: CASSLDWNTGQLYF. The part of the CDR3 DNA that was read is TGTGCAAGCAGCTTAGATTGGAACACCGGGCAGCTCTAC.